Listed below are T cell receptor beta chains from one sample, sequenced in a study of response to subunit inactivated influenza vaccine. TCRdb re-called the RT-PCR reads with MiXCR, one entry per CDR3 protein. This sample carries roughly 190,000 distinct CDR3 sequences, 9.5% to 15% of them seen once, and the ten largest clones take less than 30%. This sample was also put to use in a study of T cells expressing NK-cell markers.

This specimen was CD8+ T cells sorted from PBMCs, taken 11 to 12 days after vaccination. Receptor source: a man aged 45-65 years who received an inactivated influenza vaccine. Both conserved end residues are part of each CDR3. Each record gives: J gene, D gene, clone size, V gene, CDR3 protein, CDR3 DNA. D genes are given only for firm matches. Clone size is shown for a subset of rows, as once, few, many or a class of expanded clone.

j_call: TRBJ1-5
d_call: TRBD1
clone_size: NA
v_call: TRBV6-1
cdr3_aa: CASSLGQGSSQHF
cdr3_nt: TGTGCCAGCAGCCTGGGACAGGGTAGTTCCCAGCATTTT

j_call: TRBJ2-7
d_call: NA
clone_size: many
v_call: TRBV5-1
cdr3_aa: CASSLAFPGQEQYF
cdr3_nt: TGCGCCAGCAGCTTGGCCTTCCCCGGTCAGGAGCAGTACTTC

j_call: TRBJ2-2
d_call: NA
clone_size: NA
v_call: TRBV7-3
cdr3_aa: CASSATSRGTGELFF
cdr3_nt: TGTGCCAGCAGCGCGACTAGTAGGGGCACCGGGGAGCTGTTTTTT

j_call: TRBJ1-6
d_call: NA
clone_size: NA
v_call: TRBV4-3
cdr3_aa: CASSQGGGPSSYNSPLHF
cdr3_nt: TGCGCCAGCAGCCAAGGGGGAGGACCAAGCTCCTATAATTCACCCCTCCACTTT

j_call: TRBJ2-5
d_call: NA
clone_size: many
v_call: TRBV15
cdr3_aa: CATSRGRGPQETQYF
cdr3_nt: TGTGCCACCAGCAGAGGACGGGGACCACAAGAGACCCAGTACTTC

j_call: TRBJ1-1
d_call: NA
clone_size: NA
v_call: TRBV7-9
cdr3_aa: CASSPGGGDTEAFF
cdr3_nt: TGTGCCAGCAGCCCGGGGGGAGGGGACACTGAAGCTTTCTTT

j_call: TRBJ1-6
d_call: TRBD1
clone_size: NA
v_call: TRBV6-5
cdr3_aa: CASSYTGQGRSPLHF
cdr3_nt: TGTGCCAGCAGTTACACGGGACAGGGTCGCTCACCCCTCCACTTT

j_call: TRBJ2-7
d_call: NA
clone_size: few
v_call: TRBV11-2
cdr3_aa: CASTFLALASYEQYF
cdr3_nt: TGTGCCAGCACGTTCCTAGCGCTGGCGTCCTACGAGCAGTACTTC

j_call: TRBJ2-7
d_call: NA
clone_size: few
v_call: TRBV5-6
cdr3_aa: CASSLGADTYEQYF
cdr3_nt: TGTGCCAGCAGCCTAGGGGCGGATACCTACGAGCAGTACTTC

j_call: TRBJ1-4
d_call: NA
clone_size: few
v_call: TRBV7-8
cdr3_aa: CASSLASGTTRKDEKLFF
cdr3_nt: TGTGCCAGCAGCTTAGCCTCCGGGACAACACGAAAAGATGAAAAACTGTTTTTT

j_call: TRBJ1-6
d_call: NA
clone_size: NA
v_call: TRBV30
cdr3_aa: CAWASDSPLHF
cdr3_nt: TGTGCCTGGGCGTCAGACTCACCCCTCCACTTT

j_call: TRBJ2-5
d_call: TRBD2
clone_size: few
v_call: TRBV28
cdr3_aa: CASSSPSRGRVRETQYF
cdr3_nt: TGTGCCAGCAGTTCCCCCTCTCGCGGGAGAGTAAGAGAGACCCAGTACTTC

j_call: TRBJ2-3
d_call: TRBD2
clone_size: many
v_call: TRBV7-2
cdr3_aa: CASSLRGGGTDTQYF
cdr3_nt: TGTGCCAGCAGCTTGCGGGGGGGCGGGACAGATACGCAGTATTTT

j_call: TRBJ1-6
d_call: NA
clone_size: few
v_call: TRBV4-1
cdr3_aa: CASSQDQRPWTNSPLHF
cdr3_nt: TGCGCCAGCAGCCAAGATCAGCGGCCCTGGACGAATTCACCCCTCCACTTT

j_call: TRBJ2-2
d_call: TRBD1
clone_size: few
v_call: TRBV11-2
cdr3_aa: CASSLVSTGGNTGELFF
cdr3_nt: TGTGCCAGCAGCTTAGTGTCTACAGGGGGTAACACCGGGGAGCTGTTTTTT

j_call: TRBJ2-7
d_call: NA
clone_size: few
v_call: TRBV2
cdr3_aa: CASSGFPTYEQYF
cdr3_nt: TGTGCCAGCAGTGGGTTCCCTACCTACGAGCAGTACTTC

j_call: TRBJ2-7
d_call: TRBD1
clone_size: few
v_call: TRBV20-1
cdr3_aa: CSAGQGIYEQYF
cdr3_nt: TGCAGTGCTGGACAGGGGATCTACGAGCAGTACTTC

j_call: TRBJ2-7
d_call: NA
clone_size: few
v_call: TRBV7-9
cdr3_aa: CASSPVDSFSYEQYF
cdr3_nt: TGTGCCAGCAGCCCGGTAGACTCATTCTCCTACGAGCAGTACTTC

j_call: TRBJ2-2
d_call: TRBD1
clone_size: few
v_call: TRBV7-8
cdr3_aa: CASSSGTGRTGELFF
cdr3_nt: TGTGCCAGCAGTTCGGGGACAGGGCGTACCGGGGAGCTGTTTTTT

j_call: TRBJ2-3
d_call: TRBD1
clone_size: NA
v_call: TRBV10-2
cdr3_aa: CASTGGQGASDTQYF
cdr3_nt: TGCGCCAGCACCGGGGGACAGGGGGCATCGGATACGCAGTATTTT

j_call: TRBJ2-1
d_call: NA
clone_size: many
v_call: TRBV7-3
cdr3_aa: CASSPWGLNEQFF
cdr3_nt: TGTGCCAGCAGCCCATGGGGGCTCAATGAGCAGTTCTTC

j_call: TRBJ2-3
d_call: TRBD2
clone_size: few
v_call: TRBV7-6
cdr3_aa: CASSGGTSDTDTQYF
cdr3_nt: TGTGCCAGCAGCGGCGGGACTAGCGACACAGATACGCAGTATTTT

j_call: TRBJ2-1
d_call: NA
clone_size: NA
v_call: TRBV9
cdr3_aa: CASSVTGLPENEQFF
cdr3_nt: TGTGCCAGCAGCGTCACGGGACTGCCCGAGAATGAGCAGTTCTTC

j_call: TRBJ1-5
d_call: TRBD1
clone_size: NA
v_call: TRBV20-1
cdr3_aa: CSARGTGALLQQPQHF
cdr3_nt: TGCAGTGCTAGAGGGACAGGGGCACTACTCCAACAGCCCCAGCATTTT

j_call: TRBJ2-1
d_call: TRBD2
clone_size: many
v_call: TRBV20-1
cdr3_aa: CSARTSGSGDEQFF
cdr3_nt: TGCAGTGCTAGGACTAGCGGGAGTGGTGATGAGCAGTTCTTC

j_call: TRBJ2-3
d_call: TRBD2
clone_size: NA
v_call: TRBV7-9
cdr3_aa: CASSFQAGPTDTQYF
cdr3_nt: TGTGCCAGCAGCTTCCAAGCGGGACCCACAGATACGCAGTATTTT

j_call: TRBJ1-2
d_call: NA
clone_size: many
v_call: TRBV29-1
cdr3_aa: CSVGGGYTF
cdr3_nt: TGCAGCGTTGGAGGCGGCTACACCTTC

j_call: TRBJ2-3
d_call: NA
clone_size: NA
v_call: TRBV15
cdr3_aa: CATSRDPGGSTDTQYF
cdr3_nt: TGTGCCACCAGCAGAGATCCTGGCGGTAGCACAGATACGCAGTATTTT

j_call: TRBJ1-4
d_call: TRBD1
clone_size: many
v_call: TRBV12-3/TRBV12-4
cdr3_aa: CASRNDRGEEKLFF
cdr3_nt: TGTGCCAGCAGGAATGACAGGGGTGAGGAAAAACTGTTTTTT

j_call: TRBJ2-7
d_call: NA
clone_size: NA
v_call: TRBV4-3
cdr3_aa: CASSQEWGAIDEQYF
cdr3_nt: TGCGCCAGCAGCCAAGAATGGGGGGCGATCGACGAGCAGTACTTC

j_call: TRBJ2-3
d_call: NA
clone_size: NA
v_call: TRBV30
cdr3_aa: CAWSVFLALPTDTQYF
cdr3_nt: TGTGCCTGGAGTGTATTTCTAGCTCTCCCCACAGATACGCAGTATTTT

j_call: TRBJ2-6
d_call: TRBD1
clone_size: NA
v_call: TRBV28
cdr3_aa: CASSLTFWTGGSGANVLTF
cdr3_nt: TGTGCCAGCAGTTTAACCTTCTGGACAGGGGGCTCTGGGGCCAACGTCCTGACTTTC

j_call: TRBJ2-7
d_call: TRBD2
clone_size: few
v_call: TRBV4-2
cdr3_aa: CASSLSGGANEQYF
cdr3_nt: TGTGCCAGCAGCCTAAGCGGGGGGGCGAACGAGCAGTACTTC

j_call: TRBJ1-1
d_call: NA
clone_size: NA
v_call: TRBV7-6
cdr3_aa: CASSLEPTSNTEAFF
cdr3_nt: TGTGCCAGCAGCTTAGAGCCAACATCGAACACTGAAGCTTTCTTT

j_call: TRBJ2-2
d_call: NA
clone_size: NA
v_call: TRBV30
cdr3_aa: CAWSPGQGNTGELFF
cdr3_nt: TGTGCCTGGAGCCCCGGGCAGGGGAATACCGGGGAGCTGTTTTTT

j_call: TRBJ1-4
d_call: NA
clone_size: few
v_call: TRBV4-2
cdr3_aa: CASSQGGENEKLFF
cdr3_nt: TGTGCCAGCAGCCAAGGTGGGGAGAATGAAAAACTGTTTTTT